This entry lists 7 T cell receptor beta chains sequenced from one sample in a study of shared clonotypes between healthy human individuals. TCRdb's copy holds only in-frame clones and misses some; the assay was immunoSEQ multiplex PCR. The table lists over a million clones, 75% of them singletons. Material: memory CD4+ T cells sorted from blood. The sample's subset: CD45RA-negative fraction. Every receptor here comes from a man in his late teens or twenties in good health.

The V and J genes are TRBV2 and TRBJ2-7; 9 bases are a match to TRBD2. From germline, CDR1 is SNHLY and CDR2 FYNNEI. The V gene end was trimmed by 3 bases and the J gene end by 6 bases; junction bases not matched to a gene: 6. CDR3 length: 14 amino acids. The CDR3 bases are TGTGCCAGCAGTGACGGCGCGGGGGGGCTCGAGCAGTACTTC. Encoded protein: CASSDGAGGLEQYF.

V and J are TRBV9 and TRBJ2-1, with D possibly being TRBD2 (6 bases). The CDR3 sequence is 16 residues long. Trimming cost V 0 bases and J 4 bases, with 14 bases left between them. The germline V gene encodes CDR1 SGDLS and CDR2 YYNGEE. CDR3 in DNA: TGTGCCAGCAGCGTAGGTCGGCGGGGACTGTACAATGAGCAGTTCTTC. This translates into CASSVGRRGLYNEQFF.

As regards this clone: Other DNA variants within this sample encode the same CDR3. The chain combines TRBV6-5 with TRBJ1-2, with TRBD1 as a possible D gene (5 bases). The CDR3 loop spans 12 amino acids. CDR1 MNHEY and CDR2 SVGAGI come from the germline V gene. V dropped 2 bases and J dropped 7 bases, with 8 bases sitting between them. The CDR3 coding sequence is TGTGCCAGCAGTTACAGGGGCGGTGGCTACACCTTC. Its translation is CASSYRGGGYTF.

This clone was counted once. The chain has TRBV5-7 and TRBJ1-2; no clear D. TRBV5-7 counts as an open reading frame of uncertain function. This CDR3 has 13 amino acids. V lost 2 bases and J 3 bases, leaving 8 bases between the germline ends. Here the CDR3 reads CASSFSSDYGYTF. CDR3 sequence (DNA): TGTGCCAGCAGCTTTAGTTCTGACTATGGCTACACCTTC.

This chain uses TRBV7-2 with TRBJ2-1; TRBD2 matches at 16 bases. The V and J ends lost 2 bases and 7 bases, in that order; junction bases with no gene match: 8. The CDR3 has 18 residues. The V gene's germline CDR1 is SGHTA and CDR2 FQGNSA. CDR3 loop: CASSLLPGTSGRGNEQFF. Written as DNA, the CDR3 is TGTGCCAGCAGCTTACTCCCCGGGACTAGCGGGAGGGGAAATGAGCAGTTCTTC. Variable domain in full (rest from reference TRBV7-2 and TRBJ2-1): GAGVSQSPSNKVTEKGKDVELRCDPISGHTALYWYRQSLGQGLEFLIYFQGNSAPDKSGLPSDRFSAERTGGSVSTLTIQRTQQEDSAVYLCASSLLPGTSGRGNEQFFGPGTRLTVL.

The J gene is TRBJ2-1, the V gene TRBV7-2; possible D gene TRBD1, 6 bases. In germline, CDR1 is SGHTA, CDR2 FQGNSA. V dropped 0 bases and J dropped 6 bases, with 12 bases sitting between them. The CDR3 is made up of 15 amino acids. CDR3 in DNA: TGTGCCAGCAGCTTAGCAAGGACAGCCGGCAATGAGCAGTTCTTC. Translation: CASSLARTAGNEQFF.

This clone was picked up a small number of times. This chain's CDR3 is CASSLDTYGYTF. The CDR3 region has the DNA TGTGCCAGCAGCTTAGACACCTATGGCTACACCTTC. The rearrangement joins TRBV7-6 to TRBJ1-2, with D unclear. The germline CDR1 and CDR2 sequences are SGHVS and FNYEAQ. The CDR3 is 12 residues long. With 1 base removed from V and 4 bases from J, the gap between germline ends came to 4 bases.